Following are 22 T cell receptor beta chains from one sample sequenced in a study of shared clonotypes between healthy human individuals. The table came from immunoSEQ multiplex PCR; TCRdb's copy has only in-frame clones and leaves some out. The repertoire holds approximately 2.1 million clones, with 85% to 95% as singletons. Material for sequencing was naive CD4+ T cells from PBMCs. The subset was: CD45RA+ positively selected. These receptors all stem from a man in his late teens or twenties in good health. Some clones in this sample may be carry-over from other donors' samples.

The J gene is TRBJ2-1, the V gene TRBV12-5, with TRBD1 matching 9 bases. Germline V gene lookup returns CDR1 LGHNT and CDR2 FRNRAP. V dropped 8 bases and J dropped 6; count of bases not matched to a gene: 8. There are 14 residues in the CDR3. The CDR3 loop reads CASNPGQGPNEQFF. The CDR3 DNA reads as TGTGCTAGTAACCCGGGACAGGGTCCCAATGAGCAGTTCTTC.

The rearrangement links TRBV5-1 to TRBJ2-7, with 7 bases matching TRBD1. The junction had 10 bases not matched to a gene; V was cut back by 2 bases and J by 5 bases. The germline V gene has CDR1 SGHRS and CDR2 YFSETQ. The CDR3 has 15 amino acids. The chain's CDR3 is CASSFRQGESHEQYF. The CDR3 DNA reads TGCGCCAGCAGCTTTCGACAGGGTGAAAGTCACGAGCAGTACTTC.

The V and J genes are TRBV2 and TRBJ1-2, with 10 nucleotides matching TRBD1. From germline, CDR1 is SNHLY and CDR2 FYNNEI. This CDR3 has 13 residues. The ends lost 4 bases at V and 6 bases at J; junction bases unmatched: 2. The CDR3 coding sequence is TGTGCCAGCAGTGCGGACAGGGGGGATGGCTACACCTTC. It specifies CASSADRGDGYTF.

The V and J genes are TRBV14 and TRBJ2-7; 10 bases align to TRBD2. V gave up 1 base and J gave up 2 bases; unmatched junction bases: 2. Germline assignment: CDR1 SGHDN and CDR2 FVKESK. The CDR3 covers 15 residues. The CDR3, as DNA: TGTGCCAGCAGCCAAGGACTAGCGGGCACCTACGAGCAGTACTTC. Amino acid sequence: CASSQGLAGTYEQYF.

CDR3 in amino acids: CASSPVLSLGELFF. DNA for the CDR3: TGTGCCAGCTCACCGGTCCTATCCCTAGGGGAGCTGTTTTTT. The chain has TRBV18 and TRBJ2-2, with unresolved D. The CDR3 contains 14 residues. Trimming pared 3 bases from V and 8 bases from J, leaving 13 bases between. Germline-derived CDR1 and CDR2 are KGHSH and LQKENI. Full variable domain (remainder filled in from reference TRBV18 and TRBJ2-2): NAGVMQNPRHLVRRRGQEARLRCSPMKGHSHVYWYRQLPEEGLKFMVYLQKENIIDESGMPKERFSAEFPKEGPSILRIQQVVRGDSAAYFCASSPVLSLGELFFGEGSRLTVL.

The rearrangement links TRBV19 to TRBJ1-5; D might be TRBD1 (5 bases). Per the germline V gene, CDR1 is LNHDA and CDR2 is SQIVND (reference sequence). The CDR3 has 15 residues. Trimming stripped 3 bases from V and 6 bases from J, with 15 bases between. CDR3: CASSILAGPGQPQHF. The DNA for the CDR3 is TGTGCCAGTAGTATCCTTGCGGGGCCGGGTCAGCCCCAGCATTTT.

This clone came up a few times. The chain couples TRBV30 to TRBJ1-1; maybe TRBD1 (5 bases). The CDR3 covers 15 residues. With 4 bases removed from V and 6 bases from J, the gap between germline ends came to 21 bases. Germline CDR1 reads GTSNPN; CDR2 reads SVGIG (reference sequence). CDR3 DNA sequence: TGTGCCTGGATGAGGACAAAAAACGGTAGCCCTGAAGCTTTCTTT. As protein: CAWMRTKNGSPEAFF.

The rearrangement uses TRBV6-5 and TRBJ2-1; 11 nucleotides align to TRBD2. The length of the CDR3 is 16 residues. The junction had 2 bases not matched to a gene; V was cut back by 2 bases and J by 2 bases. CDR1 MNHEY and CDR2 SVGAGI come from the germline V gene. CDR3 loop: CASSYGTSGPYNEQFF. The CDR3 region has the DNA TGTGCCAGCAGTTACGGGACTAGCGGACCCTACAATGAGCAGTTCTTC.

The rearrangement uses TRBV29-1 and TRBJ2-3; D is possibly TRBD2 (6 bases). The V and J ends lost 7 bases and 3 bases respectively, with 20 bases between them. Germline V gene lookup returns CDR1 SQVTM and CDR2 ANQGSEA. The CDR3 length is 15 residues. This chain's CDR3 is CSGGDWGSRTDTQYF. DNA for the CDR3: TGCAGCGGTGGGGACTGGGGATCTAGAACAGATACGCAGTATTTT.

This clone was counted a single time. V is TRBV27 and J is TRBJ1-1; D uncertain. The CDR3 has 15 amino acids. V was clipped by 2 bases and J by 4 bases, with 14 bases between them. Germline V CDR1 and CDR2: MNHEY, SMNVEV (reference sequence). The CDR3 region has the DNA TGTGCCAGCAGTTTACTGGGCGCGGTATCCACTGAAGCTTTCTTT. Amino acids: CASSLLGAVSTEAFF.

The V gene is TRBV5-1, the J gene TRBJ1-1, with a weak D call TRBD1 (6 bases). Trimming removed 1 base from V and 5 bases from J, with 15 bases in between. CDR1 is SGHRS, CDR2 YFSETQ, per germline. The CDR3 is 15 amino acids. In DNA, the CDR3 is TGCGCCAGCAGCTTGAGTCGGGTGCAGGGGACTGAAGCTTTCTTT. Protein: CASSLSRVQGTEAFF.

There are a few counts of this clone. The V gene is TRBV28, the J gene TRBJ1-1; 8 positions match TRBD1. The CDR3 is 15 amino acids. The trim removed 5 bases at V and 3 bases at J, leaving 8 bases unmatched. Germline CDR1 reads MDHEN; CDR2 reads SYDVKM. CDR3 sequence reads: CASSVPGQGHTEAFF. DNA of the CDR3: TGTGCCAGCAGTGTCCCCGGACAGGGACACACTGAAGCTTTCTTT.

The rearrangement joins TRBV9 to TRBJ2-1; D assignment may be TRBD1 or TRBD2 (5 bases each). There are 13 residues in the CDR3. Looked up from germline, CDR1 is SGDLS and CDR2 is YYNGEE. V was shortened by 4 bases and J by 10 bases, with 15 bases between the two germline ends. The CDR3 loop reads CASSNSPGLEQFF. DNA for the CDR3: TGTGCCAGCAGCAATTCCCCGGGGCTGGAGCAGTTCTTC.

The J gene is TRBJ1-1, the V gene TRBV28; D gene uncertain. The V and J ends lost 5 bases and 4 bases respectively, with 11 bases between them. Per the germline V gene, CDR1 is MDHEN and CDR2 is SYDVKM. The CDR3 sequence is 13 residues long. DNA of the CDR3: TGTGCCAGCAGTCTATTCGGGGTCACTGAAGCTTTCTTT. The encoded protein is CASSLFGVTEAFF.

This clone was counted once. The sample carries other DNA sequences with the same CDR3. The V and J genes are TRBV4-2 and TRBJ1-2; tentative D call: TRBD1 (6 bases). CDR1 and CDR2 from the germline V gene are LGHNA and YNFKEQ. The CDR3 spans 16 residues. Trimming left V 0 bases short and J 4 bases short, with 15 bases between. CDR3 bases: TGTGCCAGCAGCCAAGATCCTACAGGGAGCGGCTATGGCTACACCTTC. The encoded protein is CASSQDPTGSGYGYTF.

This rearrangement joins TRBV28 to TRBJ2-2; the D gene could be TRBD1 or TRBD2 (5 bases each). Germline V gives CDR1 MDHEN, CDR2 SYDVKM. Deletions cut 5 bases from V and 3 bases from J, with 13 bases between. This CDR3 comprises 15 residues. Here the CDR3 DNA reads TGTGCCAGCAGTACACCCCGAGGGGACACCGGGGAGCTGTTTTTT. As protein: CASSTPRGDTGELFF.

V and J are TRBV28 and TRBJ1-5, with D unclear. Trimming pared 9 bases from V and 5 bases from J, leaving 17 bases between. This CDR3 contains 14 residues. The germline V gene has CDR1 MDHEN and CDR2 SYDVKM. CDR3 amino acids: CASAQSGKDQPQHF. The CDR3 DNA sequence: TGTGCCAGTGCACAGTCGGGGAAGGATCAGCCCCAGCATTTT.

A remark on this clone: In the same sample, other DNA sequences code for this CDR3. The chain carries TRBV20-1 and TRBJ2-7; no firm D call. The V gene's germline CDR1 is DFQATT and CDR2 SNEGSKA (reference sequence). The CDR3 loop spans 11 amino acids. V lost 1 base to trimming and J lost 7 bases, with 8 bases between them. The CDR3 DNA sequence: TGCAGTGCTAGAGTTGGTGTGGAGCAGTACTTC. Translating it yields CSARVGVEQYF.

The V call is TRBV9, the J call TRBJ2-7; D remains unclear. V dropped 0 bases and J dropped 2 bases, with 18 bases sitting between them. CDR3 length: 17 amino acids. Germline V gives CDR1 SGDLS, CDR2 YYNGEE. The CDR3 sequence: CASSVVTLTTFTYEQYF. The CDR3 nucleotides read TGTGCCAGCAGCGTAGTCACCCTGACGACCTTCACCTACGAGCAGTACTTC. Supplemented by reference TRBV9 and TRBJ2-7, the full variable domain reads DSGVTQTPKHLITATGQRVTLRCSPRSGDLSVYWYQQSLDQGLQFLIQYYNGEERAKGNILERFSAQQFPDLHSELNLSSLELGDSALYFCASSVVTLTTFTYEQYFGPGTRLTVT.

V and J are TRBV25-1 and TRBJ1-3, with D possibly TRBD1 on 5 matching bases. CDR3 length: 15 amino acids. Trimming pared 4 bases from V and 0 bases from J, leaving 10 bases between. Per germline, CDR1 MGHDK and CDR2 SYGVNS. The CDR3 DNA sequence: TGTGCCAGCAGTGTCCCGGGGGGCTCTGGAAACACCATATATTTT. Its protein product is CASSVPGGSGNTIYF.

This clone has just one count. The chain uses TRBV28 and TRBJ1-2, with TRBD1 matching over 8 bases. Germline V gives CDR1 MDHEN, CDR2 SYDVKM. The V and J ends lost 9 bases and 3 bases, in that order; junction bases with no gene match: 9. This CDR3 is 14 amino acids long. In nucleotides, the CDR3 is TGTGCCAGTAAACCAGGGGGCTACGACTATGGCTACACCTTC. This translates into CASKPGGYDYGYTF.

This clone was found once. The gene calls are TRBV18 and TRBJ2-7, with TRBD1 identical over 9 bases. Germline-derived CDR1 and CDR2 are KGHSH and LQKENI. V was pared by 3 bases and J by 5 bases, with 8 bases of the junction left unmatched. The length of the CDR3 is 15 residues. This CDR3 is CASSPGTGTDHEQYF. As DNA, the CDR3 is TGTGCCAGCTCACCTGGGACAGGGACTGACCACGAGCAGTACTTC.